Listed here is a single T cell receptor (beta chain). Its antigen remains unknown. These data originate in a study of identical twins. General study findings and limits: Excess sharing by twins proved weaker in beta out-of-frame sequences. Part of the zero-insertion signal could reflect confounding by invariant MAIT and iNKT cells.

Germline V lookup: CDR1 SGHKS, CDR2 YYEKEE (reference sequence). Trimming left V 0 bases short and J 6 bases short, with 10 bases between. The CDR3 is 13 residues long. cDNA carried unique molecular identifiers, and a universal primer site was added by template switching. TCRdb reprocessed the 5' RACE reads with MiXCR, giving one entry per CDR3 protein. This table has hundreds of thousands of distinct CDR3 sequences, 7.1% appearing once. In addition, the sample was reused for a study of yellow fever vaccine responses in identical twins.

The sequence came from a woman aged 18-30 years in good health. The chain has TRBV5-5 and TRBJ2-7; D unresolved. The sample taken for sequencing was PBMCs. The CDR3 protein is CASSLAVGSEQYV. In DNA, the CDR3 is TGTGCCAGCAGCTTGGCGGTCGGAAGCGAGCAGTACGTC.